This T cell receptor beta chain was sequenced during a study of lymphopenia after photon versus proton radiotherapy. Study results and caveats: A bigger post-nadir fall in TCR diversity correlated inversely with survival time in deceased patients. Authors raise, but do not show, better survival with proton therapy. Under photons, naive T cells and diversity fell while effector/memory populations rose.

Trimming stripped 2 bases from V and 8 bases from J, with 9 bases between. CDR3 length equals 13 residues. Germline V lookup: CDR1 SEHNR, CDR2 FQNEAQ (reference sequence). A word on this clone: Its antigen is still unknown.

The protocol was immunoSEQ multiplex PCR, while the TCRdb copy is restricted to in-frame clones and leaves out a portion. The table records around 66,000 clones, about 86% of them present only once. The chain employs TRBV7-9 and TRBJ1-4; D unresolved. This sequence originates from a man aged 35 to 55 with gastric cancer. This specimen consisted of peripheral blood, obtained from a patient treated with photon-based radiotherapy. The CDR3 loop is CASSLSGGEKLFF. CDR3 nucleotide sequence: TGTGCCAGCAGCTTATCGGGAGGCGAAAAACTGTTTTTT.